These 10 T cell receptor beta chains originate from one sample sequenced in a study of Ad26.COV2.S vaccination and SARS-CoV-2 variants. TCRdb keeps only in-frame clones here, not all; method: immunoSEQ multiplex PCR. The data contain roughly 460,000 clones, approximately 90% of them singletons. Indicated treatment: over 15 received Ad26.COV2.S at low or high dose, single or two shots; roughly 5 received placebo; per-sample allocation not given. At day 63 after the first vaccine or placebo injection, samples were drawn. The source was peripheral blood, collected in a trial of Ad26.COV2.S vaccine versus placebo. The receptor source for this set is a person between 18 and 59 years old who received the Ad26.COV2.S COVID-19 vaccine or a placebo.

The chain is built from TRBV6-1 and TRBJ2-3, with D maybe TRBD1 (5 bases). The V end was cut by 0 bases, the J end by 4 bases, with 11 bases between. The CDR3 runs 15 residues. Germline V gives CDR1 MNHNS, CDR2 SASEGT. Here the CDR3 DNA reads TGTGCCAGCAGTGAAGCTGTAGGGGTGGCAGATACGCAGTATTTT. Amino acid sequence: CASSEAVGVADTQYF.

Notes on this clone: Other DNA sequences in this specimen translate into the identical CDR3. The rearrangement joins TRBV5-1 to TRBJ1-4; 8 nucleotides align to TRBD1. Germline CDR1 is SGHRS and CDR2 is YFSETQ. The V and J ends lost 0 bases and 5 bases, in that order; junction bases with no gene match: 0. The CDR3 contains 14 residues. CDR3 nucleotide sequence: TGCGCCAGCAGCTTGGGACAGGGGAATGAAAAACTGTTTTTT. It specifies CASSLGQGNEKLFF.

This sequence joins TRBV5-1 and TRBJ2-7; D is possibly TRBD2 (6 bases). This CDR3 has 14 amino acids. CDR1 is SGHRS, CDR2 YFSETQ, per germline. V dropped 5 bases and J dropped 1 base, with 13 bases sitting between them. The chain's CDR3 is CASSPGGLSYEQYF. CDR3 nucleotide sequence: TGCGCCAGCAGTCCAGGCGGACTATCCTACGAGCAGTACTTC.

The chain joins TRBV18 to TRBJ2-5; D is tentatively TRBD1 or TRBD2 (5 bases each). This CDR3 region has 14 residues. V lost 2 bases and J 4 bases, leaving 11 bases between the germline ends. CDR1 KGHSH and CDR2 LQKENI come from the germline V gene. CDR3 in amino acids: CASSPSMRGETQYF. The CDR3 nucleotides are TGTGCCAGCTCACCAAGTATGAGGGGAGAGACCCAGTACTTC. The complete variable domain, with remaining parts taken from reference TRBV18 and TRBJ2-5, reads NAGVMQNPRHLVRRRGQEARLRCSPMKGHSHVYWYRQLPEEGLKFMVYLQKENIIDESGMPKERFSAEFPKEGPSILRIQQVVRGDSAAYFCASSPSMRGETQYFGPGTRLLVL.

CDR3 loop: CASSRTPFEHEQYF. The CDR3 nucleotides read TGTGCCAGCAGCCGCACTCCGTTCGAGCACGAGCAGTACTTC. This chain connects TRBV6-6 to TRBJ2-7, with D uncertain. Trimming cost V 6 bases and J 5 bases, with 17 bases left between them. The CDR3 sequence is 14 residues long. Germline CDR1 and CDR2: MNHNY and SVGAGI (reference sequence).

This chain connects TRBV6-5 to TRBJ1-2, with a possible D match to TRBD1 (6 bases). Trimming pared 0 bases from V and 4 bases from J, leaving 15 bases between. Germline loops: CDR1 MNHEY, CDR2 SVGAGI. CDR3 size: 16 residues. DNA of the CDR3: TGTGCCAGCAGTTACTCGAGGGGGAACCTTGGCTATGGCTACACCTTC. It codes for CASSYSRGNLGYGYTF.

V and J are TRBV19 and TRBJ2-1; D might be TRBD1 or TRBD2, each matching 5 bases. Germline-derived CDR1 and CDR2 are LNHDA and SQIVND (reference sequence). V was trimmed by 0 bases and J by 7 bases, leaving 19 bases between them. The CDR3 loop spans 17 amino acids. The CDR3 protein is CASSIDLGVYGSNEQFF. Here the CDR3 DNA reads TGTGCCAGTAGTATAGATTTGGGGGTTTATGGATCGAATGAGCAGTTCTTC.

J is TRBJ2-1 and V is TRBV7-6; TRBD2 matches 16 bases. CDR3 length equals 14 residues. Germline values: CDR1 SGHVS, CDR2 FNYEAQ. Trimming removed 8 bases from V and 7 bases from J; junction bases left unmatched: 2. The CDR3, as DNA: TGTGCCAGCTTGGGACTAGCGGGAGGGAATGAGCAGTTCTTC. It encodes CASLGLAGGNEQFF. The whole variable domain, filled in from reference TRBV7-6 and TRBJ2-1, reads GAGVSQSPRYKVTKRGQDVALRCDPISGHVSLYWYRQALGQGPEFLTYFNYEAQQDKSGLPNDRFSAERPEGSISTLTIQRTEQRDSAMYRCASLGLAGGNEQFFGPGTRLTVL.

This chain connects TRBV19 to TRBJ1-5, with D perhaps matching TRBD1 (6 bases). Germline CDR1 reads LNHDA; CDR2 reads SQIVND (reference sequence). The ends were cut back, 3 bases at V and 0 bases at J, with 9 bases in the middle. There are 15 residues in the CDR3. The DNA for the CDR3 is TGTGCCAGTAGTATTAGGACAGATAGCAATCAGCCCCAGCATTTT. The encoded protein is CASSIRTDSNQPQHF.

The rearrangement uses TRBV6-2 or TRBV6-3 and TRBJ1-5; D uncertain. This CDR3 contains 16 residues. V lost 5 bases to trimming and J lost 0 bases, with 14 bases between them. The germline gives CDR1 MNHEY, CDR2 SVGEGT. The DNA for the CDR3 is TGTGCCAGCAGTCATGAATGGTGGAGTAGCAATCAGCCCCAGCATTTT. Its translation: CASSHEWWSSNQPQHF.